This T cell receptor beta chain was sequenced in a study of T cells in tumors after PD-1 blockade. Generated by immunoSEQ multiplex PCR, the TCRdb table keeps only in-frame clones and is missing some. The data show some 24,000 clones, over 80% seen once. This CDR3 contains 14 residues. V lost 7 bases to trimming and J lost 4 bases, with 16 bases between them. The germline gives CDR1 LNHDA, CDR2 SQIVND (reference sequence). This TCR was sampled from a human donor with basal cell carcinoma. This chain joins TRBV19 and TRBJ2-5; D gene uncertain. The sample was PBMCs, taken after anti-PD-1 treatment. CDR3 DNA: TGTGCCAGTACCGCCACACCTTCGGGAGAGACCCAGTACTTC. Translated: CASTATPSGETQYF.